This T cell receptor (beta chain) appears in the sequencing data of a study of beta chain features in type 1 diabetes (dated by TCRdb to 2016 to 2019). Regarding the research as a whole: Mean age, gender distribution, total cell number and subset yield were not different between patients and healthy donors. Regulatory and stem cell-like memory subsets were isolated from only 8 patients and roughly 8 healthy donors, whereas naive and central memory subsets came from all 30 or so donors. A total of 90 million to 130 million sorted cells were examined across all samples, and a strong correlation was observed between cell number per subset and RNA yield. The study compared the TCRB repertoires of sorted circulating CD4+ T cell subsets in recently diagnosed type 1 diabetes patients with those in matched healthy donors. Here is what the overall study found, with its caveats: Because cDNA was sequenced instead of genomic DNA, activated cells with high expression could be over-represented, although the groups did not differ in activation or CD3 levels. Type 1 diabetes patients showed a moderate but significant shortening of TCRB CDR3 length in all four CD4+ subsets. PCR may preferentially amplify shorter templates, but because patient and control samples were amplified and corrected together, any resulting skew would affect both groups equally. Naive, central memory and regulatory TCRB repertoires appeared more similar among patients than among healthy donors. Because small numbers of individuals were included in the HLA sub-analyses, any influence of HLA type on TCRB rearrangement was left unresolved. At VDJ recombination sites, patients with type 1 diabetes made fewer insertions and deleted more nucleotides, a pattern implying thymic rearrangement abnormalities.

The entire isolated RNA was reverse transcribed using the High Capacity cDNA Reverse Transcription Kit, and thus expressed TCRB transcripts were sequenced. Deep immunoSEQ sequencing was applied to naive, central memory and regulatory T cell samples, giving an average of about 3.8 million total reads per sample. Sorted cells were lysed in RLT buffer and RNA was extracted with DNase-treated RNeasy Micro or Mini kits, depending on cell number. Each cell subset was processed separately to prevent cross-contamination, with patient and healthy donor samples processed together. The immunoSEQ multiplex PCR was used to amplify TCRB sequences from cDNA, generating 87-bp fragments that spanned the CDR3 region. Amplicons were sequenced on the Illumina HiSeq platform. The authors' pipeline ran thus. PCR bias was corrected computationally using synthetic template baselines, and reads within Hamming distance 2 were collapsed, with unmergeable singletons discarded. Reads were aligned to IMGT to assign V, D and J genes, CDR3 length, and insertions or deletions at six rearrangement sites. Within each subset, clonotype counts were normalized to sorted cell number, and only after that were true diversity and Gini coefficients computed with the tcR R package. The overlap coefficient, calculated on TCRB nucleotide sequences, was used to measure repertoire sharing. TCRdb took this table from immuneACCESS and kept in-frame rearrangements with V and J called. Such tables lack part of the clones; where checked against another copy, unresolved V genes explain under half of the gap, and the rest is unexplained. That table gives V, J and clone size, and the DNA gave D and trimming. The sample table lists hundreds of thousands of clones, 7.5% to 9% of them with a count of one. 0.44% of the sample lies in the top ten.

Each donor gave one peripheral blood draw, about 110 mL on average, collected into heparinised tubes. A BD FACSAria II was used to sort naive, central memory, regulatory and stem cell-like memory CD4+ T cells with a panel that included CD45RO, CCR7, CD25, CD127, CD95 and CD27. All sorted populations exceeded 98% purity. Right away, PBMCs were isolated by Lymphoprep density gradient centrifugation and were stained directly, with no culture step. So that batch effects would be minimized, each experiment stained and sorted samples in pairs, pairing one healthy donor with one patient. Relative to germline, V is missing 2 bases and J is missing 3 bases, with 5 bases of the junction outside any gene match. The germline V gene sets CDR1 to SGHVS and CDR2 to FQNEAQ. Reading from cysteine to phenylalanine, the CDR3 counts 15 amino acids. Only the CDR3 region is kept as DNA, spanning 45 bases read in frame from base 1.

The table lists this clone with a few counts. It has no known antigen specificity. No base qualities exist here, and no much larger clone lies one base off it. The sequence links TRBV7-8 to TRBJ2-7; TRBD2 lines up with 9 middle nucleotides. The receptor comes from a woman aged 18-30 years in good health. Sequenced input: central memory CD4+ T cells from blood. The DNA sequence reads TGTGCCAGCAGCTTAAGTGTGACTAGCGGCTACGAGCAGTACTTC. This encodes CASSLSVTSGYEQYF.